The 6 T cell receptor beta chains in this list originate from one sample, sequenced in a study of T cells in severe cutaneous drug reactions. The donors had carbamazepine-induced Stevens-Johnson syndrome or toxic epidermal necrolysis. TCR subtype-specific primers in iRepertoire multiplex PCR prepared libraries for bulk and single-cell sequencing. One entry per CDR3 protein, without DNA, is what TCRdb gives after re-calling the multiplex PCR reads. This sample's table reports more than 20,000 distinct CDR3 sequences. Sequenced input: PBMCs. These TCRs come from a human donor with toxic epidermal necrolysis, a severe cutaneous drug reaction.

CDR3: CSVEDRGEAFF. The chain is built from TRBV29-1 and TRBJ1-1. The length of the CDR3 is 11 residues. The V gene's germline CDR1 is SQVTM and CDR2 ANQGSEA.

The chain has TRBV28 and TRBJ1-5; TCRdb picks TRBD1, but there is no DNA to check that call. Per germline, CDR1 MDHEN and CDR2 SYDVKM. The CDR3 consists of 14 residues. The CDR3 loop is CASSLVTGDQPQHF.

The V gene is TRBV19, the J gene TRBJ2-2; TCRdb's D call, TRBD2, is unchecked because there is no DNA. Germline CDR1 reads LNHDA; CDR2 reads SQIVND (reference sequence). This CDR3 contains 16 residues. CDR3 sequence: CASRSSGRASGGELFF.

The chain's CDR3 is CASSHARTGAEKNIQYF. V and J are TRBV4-2 and TRBJ2-4; TCRdb designates TRBD2, a call that cannot be tested without DNA. Germline V gives CDR1 LGHNA, CDR2 YNFKEQ. This CDR3 has 17 residues.

The rearrangement joins TRBV7-9 to TRBJ2-7; TCRdb's D call, TRBD1, is unchecked because there is no DNA. The CDR3 sequence is 14 residues long. CDR1 and CDR2 (germline): SEHNR, FQNEAQ (reference sequence). CDR3: CASSHQGTLIEQYF.

The chain couples TRBV9 to TRBJ2-3. This CDR3 contains 14 residues. The germline V gene encodes CDR1 SGDLS and CDR2 YYNGEE. Here the CDR3 reads CASSVRSSTDTQYF.